This T cell receptor (beta chain) was recovered during a study of technical replicates of blood from a few donors. Sequenced by immunoSEQ multiplex PCR; TCRdb stores in-frame clones only, minus some. The sample lists 75,000 to 85,000 clones; approximately 94% were seen once. Germline V lookup: CDR1 LNHDA, CDR2 SQIVND (reference sequence). V gave up 6 bases and J gave up 3 bases, with 9 bases separating them. The length of the CDR3 is 13 residues. Sequencing was done on a sample of T cells isolated from PBMCs. This clonotype was obtained from a human donor in good health. The chain has TRBV19 and TRBJ2-1, with a weak D call TRBD1 (5 bases). The CDR3 DNA reads as TGTGCCAGTAGCCAGGGAAGCTACAATGAGCAGTTCTTC. Translated, it gives CASSQGSYNEQFF.